A single sample gave rise to the 29 T cell receptor beta chains below, sequenced in a study of response to subunit inactivated influenza vaccine. Each CDR3 protein gets one entry after TCRdb re-called the RT-PCR reads with MiXCR. This table has around 470,000 distinct CDR3 sequences, roughly 7.9% appearing once. The sample consisted of PBMCs from blood, taken less than 30 months after vaccination. These receptors were taken from a man aged 50-75 years who received an inactivated influenza vaccine.

This clonotype was seen a handful of times. This chain joins TRBV27 and TRBJ1-2; 7 nucleotides line up with TRBD1. The CDR3 totals 16 residues. Germline V gene sequence: CDR1 MNHEY, CDR2 SMNVEV (reference sequence). V lost 4 bases and J lost 1; bases outside the gene matches: 9. This CDR3 is CASSSYNRGGNYGYTF. The CDR3 region has the DNA TGTGCCAGCAGTTCGTACAACAGGGGTGGTAACTATGGCTACACCTTC.

CDR3 residues: CASSPAMASGYNEQFF. In DNA form, the CDR3 reads TGTGCCAGCAGTCCGGCAATGGCTAGCGGTTACAATGAGCAGTTCTTC. This sequence joins TRBV12-3 or TRBV12-4 and TRBJ2-1; 7 positions match TRBD2. This CDR3 comprises 16 residues. J lost 4 bases, V lost 5 bases, and 11 bases had no gene match.

This clonotype was counted many times. The chain joins TRBV10-3 to TRBJ1-1; 7 nucleotides agree with TRBD1. Germline CDR1 reads ENHRY; CDR2 reads SYGVKD. CDR3 length: 13 residues. V gave up 10 bases and J gave up 3 bases; unmatched junction bases: 8. The CDR3 bases are TGTGCCACCAGGGGGAGGGATGACACTGAAGCTTTCTTT. Protein sequence: CATRGRDDTEAFF.

This clonotype has a count of ten or more. CDR3 sequence reads: CSARSGQQPQHF. The DNA for the CDR3 is TGCAGTGCTAGATCCGGACAGCAGCCCCAGCATTTT. This rearrangement joins TRBV20-1 to TRBJ1-5; D possibly corresponds to TRBD1 (6 bases). V shed 2 bases and J shed 7 bases, with 9 bases lying between them. Germline lookup yields CDR1 DFQATT and CDR2 SNEGSKA (reference sequence). The CDR3 contains 12 residues.

The table lists this clonotype with a few counts. The chain couples TRBV18 to TRBJ2-5; tentatively, D is TRBD1 (6 bases). V shed 1 base and J shed 4 bases, with 10 bases lying between them. The germline gives CDR1 KGHSH, CDR2 LQKENI. The length of the CDR3 is 14 residues. CDR3 loop: CASSPLGGPETQYF. Written as DNA, the CDR3 is TGTGCCAGCTCACCACTTGGGGGCCCAGAGACCCAGTACTTC.

This clonotype has at least ten counts. V and J are TRBV5-1 and TRBJ2-7, with D possibly being TRBD1 or TRBD2 (5 bases each). Per germline, CDR1 SGHRS and CDR2 YFSETQ. The CDR3 has 15 residues. V lost 3 bases to trimming and J lost 0 bases, with 13 bases between them. The CDR3 here is CASSWKGTDSYEQYF. CDR3 bases: TGCGCCAGCAGCTGGAAAGGGACGGACTCCTACGAGCAGTACTTC. Complete variable domain (other parts from reference TRBV5-1 and TRBJ2-7): KAGVTQTPRYLIKTRGQQVTLSCSPISGHRSVSWYQQTPGQGLQFLFEYFSETQRNKGNFPGRFSGRQFSNSRSEMNVSTLELGDSALYLCASSWKGTDSYEQYFGPGTRLTVT.

This clonotype was observed a few times. The rearrangement uses TRBV29-1 and TRBJ2-5, with 7 bases identical to TRBD2. V shed 0 bases and J 3 bases; nucleotides not matched to a gene: 4. The CDR3 has 14 residues. CDR1 and CDR2 (germline): SQVTM, ANQGSEA. The CDR3 DNA is TGCAGCGTTGAAGATCAGGGAGGGGAAGAGACCCAGTACTTC. Protein: CSVEDQGGEETQYF. The whole variable domain, filled in from reference TRBV29-1 and TRBJ2-5, reads SAVISQKPSRDICQRGTSLTIQCQVDSQVTMMFWYRQQPGQSLTLIATANQGSEATYESGFVIDKFPISRPNLTFSTLTVSNMSPEDSSIYLCSVEDQGGEETQYFGPGTRLLVL.

The J gene is TRBJ2-7, the V gene TRBV7-8, with a possible D match to TRBD1 (8 bases). V was clipped by 5 bases and J by 0 bases, with 14 bases between them. This CDR3 has 15 amino acids. Germline assignment: CDR1 SGHVS and CDR2 FQNEAQ. CDR3 nucleotide sequence: TGTGCCAGCAGCCTCAGCGGGACAGGCTCCTACGAGCAGTACTTC. Amino acids: CASSLSGTGSYEQYF.

Ten or more counts support this clonotype. V is TRBV19 and J is TRBJ2-3, with 11 bases aligning to TRBD2. J lost 2 bases, V lost 8 bases, and 3 bases had no gene match. In germline, CDR1 is LNHDA, CDR2 SQIVND (reference sequence). The CDR3 totals 14 residues. CDR3 in amino acids: CASQLAGVTDTQYF. For the CDR3, the DNA is TGTGCCAGTCAACTAGCGGGGGTCACAGATACGCAGTATTTT.

This clonotype was seen ten or more times. The rearrangement links TRBV29-1 to TRBJ2-7, with D perhaps matching TRBD1 (5 bases). Trimming shortened V by 6 bases and J by 4 bases, and 10 bases separated the two germline ends. Germline values: CDR1 SQVTM, CDR2 ANQGSEA. The CDR3 has 11 amino acids. The CDR3 sequence: CSVRTGYEQYF. The CDR3 coding sequence is TGCAGCGTCCGTACAGGTTACGAGCAGTACTTC.

J is TRBJ1-1 and V is TRBV5-5; 7 bases fit TRBD1. This CDR3 is built from 15 residues. The junction had 6 bases not matched to a gene; V was cut back by 3 bases and J by 1 base. The germline CDR1 and CDR2 sequences are SGHKS and YYEKEE (reference sequence). DNA for the CDR3: TGTGCCAGCAGCTGGAGGGGACAGCAGAACACTGAAGCTTTCTTT. This gives the protein CASSWRGQQNTEAFF.

This clonotype was seen only a few times. The chain couples TRBV7-2 to TRBJ1-2; TRBD1 agrees at 7 bases. Germline V gene data show CDR1 as SGHTA and CDR2 as FQGNSA. The CDR3 is 15 residues long. V lost 5 bases and J lost 3; bases outside the gene matches: 9. CDR3 amino acids: CASSQDRNVHYGYTF. CDR3 in DNA: TGTGCCAGCAGCCAGGACAGGAATGTGCACTATGGCTACACCTTC.

There are a few counts of this clonotype. V gene TRBV7-9 combines with J gene TRBJ2-1, with 12 positions matching TRBD2. The length of the CDR3 is 16 residues. Looked up from germline, CDR1 is SEHNR and CDR2 is FQNEAQ (reference sequence). The V gene end was trimmed by 5 bases and the J gene end by 9 bases; junction bases not matched to a gene: 11. CDR3 in amino acids: CASSPYLTSGSSEQFF. Here the CDR3 DNA reads TGTGCCAGCAGCCCCTATCTGACTAGCGGGAGTTCTGAGCAGTTCTTC. Looking up the rest from reference TRBV7-9 and TRBJ2-1 gives the full variable domain: DTGVSQNPRHKITKRGQNVTFRCDPISEHNRLYWYRQTLGQGPEFLTYFQNEAQLEKSRLLSDRFSAERPKGSFSTLEIQRTEQGDSAMYLCASSPYLTSGSSEQFFGPGTRLTVL.

In its sample, this clonotype was seen a few times. The rearrangement uses TRBV20-1 and TRBJ2-3; 9 nucleotides align to TRBD1. CDR1 is DFQATT and CDR2 is SNEGSKA in the germline V gene (reference sequence). The CDR3 contains 13 residues. The junction had 5 bases not matched to a gene; V was cut back by 4 bases and J by 6 bases. The CDR3 region has the DNA TGCAGTGCTAAGACAGGGGGACTCGATACGCAGTATTTT. Translation: CSAKTGGLDTQYF.

This clonotype was picked up a small number of times. V and J are TRBV20-1 and TRBJ2-5, with 7 bases lining up with TRBD1. This CDR3 is 14 amino acids long. CDR1 DFQATT and CDR2 SNEGSKA come from the germline V gene (reference sequence). V shed 6 bases and J 0 bases; nucleotides not matched to a gene: 7. The CDR3 DNA reads as TGCAGTGCGCGCCGGGACAGTAACCAAGAGACCCAGTACTTC. Encoded protein: CSARRDSNQETQYF.

A remark on this clonotype: Given a much more abundant clone one base away, this may be a read error. The chain joins TRBV4-3 to TRBJ1-1, with unresolved D. V was pared by 2 bases and J by 6 bases, with 13 bases between. Germline lookup yields CDR1 LGHNA and CDR2 YSLEER. CDR3 length: 14 amino acids. The CDR3 loop reads CASSQTWVNSEAFF. The CDR3 coding sequence is TGCGCCAGCAGCCAAACGTGGGTAAACTCTGAAGCTTTCTTT.

The chain combines TRBV6-1 with TRBJ2-7; 10 nucleotides match TRBD1. Germline CDR1 MNHNS, CDR2 SASEGT. J lost 3 bases, V lost 5 bases, and 10 bases had no gene match. This CDR3 spans 16 amino acids. The CDR3 is CASSTRTRDRGYEQYF. The CDR3 nucleotides read TGTGCCAGCAGTACCAGAACCCGGGACAGGGGCTACGAGCAGTACTTC.

Points on this clonotype: Given a much more abundant clone one base away, this may be a read error. The conserved final phenylalanine or tryptophan is absent from the CDR3, which likely points to a read error. The chain couples TRBV25-1 to TRBJ2-7; D remains ambiguous. Germline V lookup: CDR1 MGHDK, CDR2 SYGVNS. The CDR3 is made up of 12 amino acids. V was clipped by 10 bases and J by 0 bases, with 10 bases between them. The CDR3 is CATLSGSYEQYL. For the CDR3, the DNA is TGTGCCACCCTGTCCGGCTCCTACGAGCAGTACTTA.

In its sample, this clonotype was seen many times. This chain joins TRBV20-1 and TRBJ2-7; a possible D gene is TRBD2 (6 bases). This CDR3 has 13 residues. The V end lost 6 bases, the J end lost 2 bases, and 14 bases lay between the germline ends. Germline-derived CDR1 and CDR2 are DFQATT and SNEGSKA (reference sequence). This CDR3 is CSAFSSDTYEQYF. The CDR3 coding sequence is TGCAGTGCCTTCTCTAGCGATACCTACGAGCAGTACTTC.

This chain connects TRBV7-9 to TRBJ2-7; the match to TRBD1 covers 8 bases. The CDR3 consists of 15 residues. The germline V gene encodes CDR1 SEHNR and CDR2 FQNEAQ (reference sequence). V dropped 5 bases and J dropped 5; count of bases not matched to a gene: 11. CDR3 in amino acids: CASSHGDRRTHEQYF. CDR3 DNA sequence: TGTGCCAGCAGCCATGGGGACAGGCGGACCCACGAGCAGTACTTC.

This clonotype was counted a few times. V gene TRBV7-9 combines with J gene TRBJ2-1, with 9 positions matching TRBD1. Germline V lookup: CDR1 SEHNR, CDR2 FQNEAQ (reference sequence). V was clipped by 5 bases and J by 8 bases; unmatched bases: 10. This CDR3 comprises 15 residues. The CDR3 spells CASSHLAGQGDEQFF. The CDR3 coding sequence is TGTGCCAGCAGCCACCTGGCGGGACAGGGAGATGAGCAGTTCTTC.

The V and J genes are TRBV19 and TRBJ2-3; D ambiguous. This CDR3 is built from 14 residues. Trimming took off 5 bases at V and 4 bases at J, with 13 bases between the two ends. Germline CDR1 is LNHDA and CDR2 is SQIVND (reference sequence). CDR3 bases: TGTGCCAGTAGTCCTTACCGGGCCCCAGATACGCAGTATTTT. Its translation is CASSPYRAPDTQYF.

This clonotype was detected a few times. V gene TRBV27 combines with J gene TRBJ1-5; no clear D gene. CDR3 length: 14 residues. V was shortened by 5 bases and J by 7 bases, with 15 bases between the two germline ends. Germline V lookup: CDR1 MNHEY, CDR2 SMNVEV (reference sequence). CDR3 sequence reads: CASSNGGVGQPQHF. CDR3 nucleotide sequence: TGTGCCAGCAGTAACGGTGGGGTCGGGCAGCCCCAGCATTTT.

This clonotype was seen a handful of times. The chain links TRBV4-2 to TRBJ2-4, with TRBD2 matching over 12 bases. The ends lost 4 bases at V and 0 bases at J; junction bases unmatched: 19. There are 22 residues in the CDR3. CDR1 and CDR2 from the germline V gene are LGHNA and YNFKEQ. The CDR3 protein is CASSPQGVLAGGTILAKNIQYF. The CDR3 DNA follows: TGTGCCAGCAGCCCCCAAGGGGTACTAGCGGGAGGTACTATACTAGCCAAAAACATTCAGTACTTC.

This clonotype was seen many times. This chain links TRBV7-1 with TRBJ2-1; 12 bases are a match to TRBD2. TRBV7-1 is identified as an open reading frame with a role that is uncertain. The CDR3 has 22 residues. Trimming at V came to 3 bases and at J to 3 bases, leaving 21 bases not matched to a gene. CDR3 in DNA: TGTGCCAGCAGCTCCATATCCCGGGGGGCTAGCGGGAGGGCCAGTGGCTACAATGAGCAGTTCTTC. This codes for CASSSISRGASGRASGYNEQFF.

This clonotype was detected many times. The genes are TRBV20-1 and TRBJ1-2; a weak D match, TRBD1 (6 bases). Germline V gives CDR1 DFQATT, CDR2 SNEGSKA (reference sequence). The CDR3 extends over 14 amino acids. V lost 6 bases, J lost 1 base, and 15 bases lay in between. This CDR3 is CSAPDRENNYGYTF. Here the CDR3 DNA reads TGCAGTGCCCCGGACAGAGAGAATAACTATGGCTACACCTTC.

This clonotype was observed many times. V gene TRBV11-2 combines with J gene TRBJ2-5; D not certain. The ends were cut back, 7 bases at V and 4 bases at J, with 7 bases in the middle. The CDR3 totals 11 residues. Germline V gene sequence: CDR1 SGHAT, CDR2 FQNNGV. The DNA of the CDR3 is TGTGCCAGCACCTACGGAGAGACCCAGTACTTC. Amino acids: CASTYGETQYF.

This clonotype appeared a few times. This rearrangement joins TRBV4-3 to TRBJ2-4; D gene uncertain. The CDR3 is made up of 14 amino acids. Germline values: CDR1 LGHNA, CDR2 YSLEER. V lost 2 bases to trimming and J lost 5 bases, with 10 bases between them. The CDR3 reads CASSQSRMENIQYF. DNA of the CDR3: TGCGCCAGCAGCCAAAGTCGTATGGAAAACATTCAGTACTTC.

This clonotype appeared many times. The chain recombines TRBV7-2 with TRBJ2-4; 8 bases are a match to TRBD1. The ends lost 4 bases at V and 4 bases at J; junction bases unmatched: 3. This CDR3 contains 14 residues. The V gene's germline CDR1 is SGHTA and CDR2 FQGNSA. The CDR3 DNA follows: TGTGCCAGCAGCTCCACAGGGGGGAAAAACATTCAGTACTTC. Residues: CASSSTGGKNIQYF.